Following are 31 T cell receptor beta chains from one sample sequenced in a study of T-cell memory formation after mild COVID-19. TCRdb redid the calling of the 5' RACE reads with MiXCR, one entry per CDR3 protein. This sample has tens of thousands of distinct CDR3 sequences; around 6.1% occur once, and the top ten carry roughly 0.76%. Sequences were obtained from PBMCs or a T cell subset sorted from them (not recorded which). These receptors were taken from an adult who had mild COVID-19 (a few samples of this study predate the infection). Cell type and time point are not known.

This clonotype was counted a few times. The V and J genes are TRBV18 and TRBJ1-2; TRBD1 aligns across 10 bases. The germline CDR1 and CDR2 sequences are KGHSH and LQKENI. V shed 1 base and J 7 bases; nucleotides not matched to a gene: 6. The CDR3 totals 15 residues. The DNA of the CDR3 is TGTGCCAGCTCACCACAGGAGACAGGGGGCTTTGGCTACACCTTC. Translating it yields CASSPQETGGFGYTF.

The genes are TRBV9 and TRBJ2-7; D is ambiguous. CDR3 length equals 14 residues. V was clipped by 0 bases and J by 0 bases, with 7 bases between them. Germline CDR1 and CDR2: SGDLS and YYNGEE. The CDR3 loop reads CASSVGRNSYEQYF. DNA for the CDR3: TGTGCCAGCAGCGTAGGGCGGAACTCCTACGAGCAGTACTTC.

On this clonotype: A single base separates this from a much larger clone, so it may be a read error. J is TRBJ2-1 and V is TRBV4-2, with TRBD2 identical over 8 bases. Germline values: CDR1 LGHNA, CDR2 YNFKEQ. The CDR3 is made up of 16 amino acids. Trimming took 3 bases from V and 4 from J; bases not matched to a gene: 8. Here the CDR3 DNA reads TGTGCCAGCAGCCAGCTCATAGCGGGGCGGTACAATGAGCAGTTCTTC. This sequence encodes CASSQLIAGRYNEQFF.

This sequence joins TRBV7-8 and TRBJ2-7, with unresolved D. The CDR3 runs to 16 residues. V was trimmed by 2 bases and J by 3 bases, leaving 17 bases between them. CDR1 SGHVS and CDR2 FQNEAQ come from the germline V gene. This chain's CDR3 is CASSLRPKGANYEQYF. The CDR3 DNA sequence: TGTGCCAGCAGCTTACGTCCAAAAGGTGCGAACTACGAGCAGTACTTC.

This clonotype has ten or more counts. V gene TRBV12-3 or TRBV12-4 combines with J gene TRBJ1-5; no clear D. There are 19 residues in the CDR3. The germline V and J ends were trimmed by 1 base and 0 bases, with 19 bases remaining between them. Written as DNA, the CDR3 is TGTGCCAGCAGTTTAGGTCGAGCGACCAGATCATTTAGCAATCAGCCCCAGCATTTT. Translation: CASSLGRATRSFSNQPQHF.

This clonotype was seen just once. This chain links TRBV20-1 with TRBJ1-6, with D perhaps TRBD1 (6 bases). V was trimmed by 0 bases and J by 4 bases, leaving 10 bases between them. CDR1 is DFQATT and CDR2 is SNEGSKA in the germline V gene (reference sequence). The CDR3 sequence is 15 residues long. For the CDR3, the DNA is TGCAGTGCTAGAGAGGGGGGCGCGTATAATTCACCCCTCCACTTT. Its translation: CSAREGGAYNSPLHF.

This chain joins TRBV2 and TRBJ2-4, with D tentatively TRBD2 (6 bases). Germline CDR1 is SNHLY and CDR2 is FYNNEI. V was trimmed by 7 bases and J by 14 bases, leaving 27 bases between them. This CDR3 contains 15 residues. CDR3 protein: CASKEGWSREKGKYF. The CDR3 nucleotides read TGTGCCAGCAAGGAGGGGTGGTCCCGGGAGAAAGGGAAGTACTTC.

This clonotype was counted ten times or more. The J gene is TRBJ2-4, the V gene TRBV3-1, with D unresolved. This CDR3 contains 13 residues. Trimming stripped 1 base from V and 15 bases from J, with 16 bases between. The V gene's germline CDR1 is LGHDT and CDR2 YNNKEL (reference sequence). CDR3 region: CASSQGAAANRYF. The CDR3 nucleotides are TGTGCCAGCAGCCAAGGGGCAGCCGCAAATCGGTACTTC.

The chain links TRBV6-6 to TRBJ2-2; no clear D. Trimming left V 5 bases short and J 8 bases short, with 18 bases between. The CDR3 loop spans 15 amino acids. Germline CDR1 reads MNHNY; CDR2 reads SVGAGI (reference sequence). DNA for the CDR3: TGTGCCAGCAGTCTAGAGAGTTCTCGGTCGGGGGAGCTGTTTTTT. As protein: CASSLESSRSGELFF.

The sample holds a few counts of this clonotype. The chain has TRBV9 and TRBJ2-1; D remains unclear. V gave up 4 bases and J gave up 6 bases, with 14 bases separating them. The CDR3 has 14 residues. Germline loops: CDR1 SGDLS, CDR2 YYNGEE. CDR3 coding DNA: TGTGCCAGCAGCCTCCGTTCAGGTTTCAATGAGCAGTTCTTC. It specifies CASSLRSGFNEQFF.

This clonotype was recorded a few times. The CDR3 DNA reads as TGCAGCGGGTCGGGACTGAACACTGAAGCTTTCTTT. Encoded protein: CSGSGLNTEAFF. The chain links TRBV29-1 to TRBJ1-1, with D possibly TRBD1 on 5 matching bases. Per the germline V gene, CDR1 is SQVTM and CDR2 is ANQGSEA. CDR3 size: 12 residues. Trimming removed 7 bases at V and 0 bases at J, with 9 bases between.

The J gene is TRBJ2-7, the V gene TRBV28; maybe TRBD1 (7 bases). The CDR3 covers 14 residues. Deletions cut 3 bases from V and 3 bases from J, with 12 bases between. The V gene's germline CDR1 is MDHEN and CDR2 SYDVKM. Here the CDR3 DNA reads TGTGCCAGCAGTTTTGGAGGGGGCCACTACGAGCAGTACTTC. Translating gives CASSFGGGHYEQYF.

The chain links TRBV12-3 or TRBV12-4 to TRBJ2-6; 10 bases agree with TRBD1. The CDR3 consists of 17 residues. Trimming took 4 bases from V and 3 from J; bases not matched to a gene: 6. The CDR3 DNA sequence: TGTGCCAGCAGTTCGACAGGGGGCAGTAGTGGGGCCAACGTCCTGACTTTC. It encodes CASSSTGGSSGANVLTF.

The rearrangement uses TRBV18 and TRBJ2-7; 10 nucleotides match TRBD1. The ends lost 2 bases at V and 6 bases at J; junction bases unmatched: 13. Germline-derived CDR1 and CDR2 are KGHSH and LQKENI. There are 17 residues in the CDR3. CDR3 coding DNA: TGTGCCAGCTCACCAAGGGCCCCCGGGACAGGGGTTCGCGAGCAGTACTTC. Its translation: CASSPRAPGTGVREQYF.

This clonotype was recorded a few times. In DNA form, the CDR3 reads TGCAGTGCTAGAGATAGACTAGCGGGATCGAGCTCCTACAATGAGCAGTTCTTC. Translating gives CSARDRLAGSSSYNEQFF. V is TRBV20-1 and J is TRBJ2-1, with 11 bases identical to TRBD2. V gave up 0 bases and J gave up 0 bases; unmatched junction bases: 7. This CDR3 has 18 amino acids. Germline CDR1 is DFQATT and CDR2 is SNEGSKA (reference sequence).

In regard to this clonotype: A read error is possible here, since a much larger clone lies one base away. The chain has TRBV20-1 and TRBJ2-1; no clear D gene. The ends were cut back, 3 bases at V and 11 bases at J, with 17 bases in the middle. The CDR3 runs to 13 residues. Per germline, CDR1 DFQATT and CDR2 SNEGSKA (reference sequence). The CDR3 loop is CSASDGKTNKQFF. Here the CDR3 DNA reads TGCAGTGCTAGTGACGGAAAAACGAATAAGCAGTTCTTC.

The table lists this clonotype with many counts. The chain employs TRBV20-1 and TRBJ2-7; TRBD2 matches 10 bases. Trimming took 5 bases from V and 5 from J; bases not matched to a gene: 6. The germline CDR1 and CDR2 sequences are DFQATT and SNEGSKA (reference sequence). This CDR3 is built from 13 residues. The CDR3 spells CSARTSGGNEQYF. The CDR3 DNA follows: TGCAGTGCTCGGACTAGCGGAGGAAACGAGCAGTACTTC.

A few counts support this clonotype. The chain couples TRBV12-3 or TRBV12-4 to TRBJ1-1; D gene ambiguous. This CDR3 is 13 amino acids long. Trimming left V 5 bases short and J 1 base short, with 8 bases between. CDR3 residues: CASSGRRNTEAFF. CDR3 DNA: TGTGCCAGCAGTGGACGGCGGAACACTGAAGCTTTCTTT.

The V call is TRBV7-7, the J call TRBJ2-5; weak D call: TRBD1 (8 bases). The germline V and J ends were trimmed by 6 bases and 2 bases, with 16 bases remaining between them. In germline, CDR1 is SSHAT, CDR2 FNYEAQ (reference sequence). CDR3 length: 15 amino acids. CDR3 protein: CASRATGGLQETQYF. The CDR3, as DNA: TGTGCCAGCAGAGCTACAGGGGGACTACAAGAGACCCAGTACTTC.

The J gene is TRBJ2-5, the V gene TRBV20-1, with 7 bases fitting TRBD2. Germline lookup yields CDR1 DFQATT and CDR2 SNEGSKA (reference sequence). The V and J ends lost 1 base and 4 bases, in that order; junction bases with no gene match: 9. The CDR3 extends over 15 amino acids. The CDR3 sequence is CSARALRENGETQYF. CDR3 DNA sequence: TGCAGTGCTAGAGCACTGCGGGAGAATGGAGAGACCCAGTACTTC.

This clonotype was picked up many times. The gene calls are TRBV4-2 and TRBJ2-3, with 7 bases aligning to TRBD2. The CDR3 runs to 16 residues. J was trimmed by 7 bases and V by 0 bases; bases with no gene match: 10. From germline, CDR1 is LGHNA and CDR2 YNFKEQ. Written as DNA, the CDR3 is TGTGCCAGCAGCCAAGATTACCCAGCGGGATCAAATACGCAGTATTTT. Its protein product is CASSQDYPAGSNTQYF.

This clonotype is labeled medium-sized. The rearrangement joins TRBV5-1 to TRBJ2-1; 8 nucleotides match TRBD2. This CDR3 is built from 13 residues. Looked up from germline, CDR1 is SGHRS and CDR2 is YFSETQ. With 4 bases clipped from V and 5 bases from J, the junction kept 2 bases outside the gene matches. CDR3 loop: CASSSGSNNEQFF. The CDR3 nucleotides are TGCGCCAGCAGCAGCGGGAGCAACAATGAGCAGTTCTTC. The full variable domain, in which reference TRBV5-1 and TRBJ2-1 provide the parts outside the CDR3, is KAGVTQTPRYLIKTRGQQVTLSCSPISGHRSVSWYQQTPGQGLQFLFEYFSETQRNKGNFPGRFSGRQFSNSRSEMNVSTLELGDSALYLCASSSGSNNEQFFGPGTRLTVL.

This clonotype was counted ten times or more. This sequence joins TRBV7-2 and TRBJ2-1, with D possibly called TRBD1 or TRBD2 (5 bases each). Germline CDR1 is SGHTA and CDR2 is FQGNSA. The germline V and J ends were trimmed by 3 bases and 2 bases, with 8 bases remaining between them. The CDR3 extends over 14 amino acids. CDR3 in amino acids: CASSLGTAYNEQFF. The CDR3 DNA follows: TGTGCCAGCAGCTTGGGGACCGCCTACAATGAGCAGTTCTTC.

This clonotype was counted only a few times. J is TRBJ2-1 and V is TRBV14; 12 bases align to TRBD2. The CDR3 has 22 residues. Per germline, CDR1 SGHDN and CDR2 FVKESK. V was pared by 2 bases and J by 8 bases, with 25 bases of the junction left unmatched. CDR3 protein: CASSQLGQGTLLAGGRPHEQFF. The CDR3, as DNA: TGTGCCAGCAGCCAACTAGGACAGGGCACCCTCCTAGCGGGAGGGAGGCCCCATGAGCAGTTCTTC. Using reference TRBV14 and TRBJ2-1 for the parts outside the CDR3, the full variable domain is EAGVTQFPSHSVIEKGQTVTLRCDPISGHDNLYWYRRVMGKEIKFLLHFVKESKQDESGMPNNRFLAERTGGTYSTLKVQPAELEDSGVYFCASSQLGQGTLLAGGRPHEQFFGPGTRLTVL.

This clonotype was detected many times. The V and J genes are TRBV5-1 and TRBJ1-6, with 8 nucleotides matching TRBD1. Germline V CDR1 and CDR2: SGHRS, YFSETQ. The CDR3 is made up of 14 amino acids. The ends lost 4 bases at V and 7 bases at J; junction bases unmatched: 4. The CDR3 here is CASSPGQANSPLHF. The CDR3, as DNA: TGCGCCAGCAGCCCGGGACAGGCAAATTCACCCCTCCACTTT.

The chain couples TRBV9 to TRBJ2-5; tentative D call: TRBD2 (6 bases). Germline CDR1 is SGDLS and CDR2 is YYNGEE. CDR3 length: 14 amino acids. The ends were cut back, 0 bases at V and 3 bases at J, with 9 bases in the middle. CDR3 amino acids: CASSVAGVEETQYF. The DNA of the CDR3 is TGTGCCAGCAGCGTAGCGGGGGTTGAAGAGACCCAGTACTTC.

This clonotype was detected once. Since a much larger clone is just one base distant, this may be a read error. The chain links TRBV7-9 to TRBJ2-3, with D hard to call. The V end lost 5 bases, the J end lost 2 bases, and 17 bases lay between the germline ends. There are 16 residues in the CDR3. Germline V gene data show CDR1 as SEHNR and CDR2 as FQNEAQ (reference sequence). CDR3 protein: CASSHMWAYTTDTQYF. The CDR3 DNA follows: TGTGCCAGCAGCCACATGTGGGCCTATACCACAGATACGCAGTATTTT.

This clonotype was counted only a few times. Here the CDR3 DNA reads TGTGCCTGCCAGGGTAACTCCAGGGAGCTGTTTTTT. Amino acid sequence: CACQGNSRELFF. V and J are TRBV30 and TRBJ2-2; D might be TRBD1 (5 bases). The CDR3 sequence is 12 residues long. The V and J ends lost 6 bases and 9 bases respectively, with 14 bases between them. The germline V gene has CDR1 GTSNPN and CDR2 SVGIG (reference sequence).

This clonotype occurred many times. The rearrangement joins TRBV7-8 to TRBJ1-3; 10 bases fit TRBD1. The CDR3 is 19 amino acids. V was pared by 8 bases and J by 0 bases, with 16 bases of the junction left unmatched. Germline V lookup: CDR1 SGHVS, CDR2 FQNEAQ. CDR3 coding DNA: TGTGCCAGCCACCGTAATTCGGAACGGACAGGGGGCTCTGGAAACACCATATATTTT. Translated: CASHRNSERTGGSGNTIYF.

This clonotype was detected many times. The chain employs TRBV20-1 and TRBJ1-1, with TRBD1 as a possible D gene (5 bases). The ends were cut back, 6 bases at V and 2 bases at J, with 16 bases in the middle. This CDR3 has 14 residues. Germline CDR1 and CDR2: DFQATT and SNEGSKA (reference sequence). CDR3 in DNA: TGCAGTGCCCCCCAACCCCAGGGTAACACTGAAGCTTTCTTT. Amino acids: CSAPQPQGNTEAFF.

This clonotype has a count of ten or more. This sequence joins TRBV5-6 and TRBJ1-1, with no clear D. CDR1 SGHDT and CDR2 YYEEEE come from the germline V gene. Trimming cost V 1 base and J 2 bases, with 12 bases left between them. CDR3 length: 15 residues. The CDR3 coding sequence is TGTGCCAGCAGCTTGTCCACGCACTACAACACTGAAGCTTTCTTT. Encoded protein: CASSLSTHYNTEAFF. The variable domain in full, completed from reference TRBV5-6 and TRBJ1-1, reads DAGVTQSPTHLIKTRGQQVTLRCSPKSGHDTVSWYQQALGQGPQFIFQYYEEEERQRGNFPDRFSGHQFPNYSSELNVNALLLGDSALYLCASSLSTHYNTEAFFGQGTRLTVV.